This TCR beta chain comes out of a study of T cell repertoires in cytomegalovirus infection. General observations from the study: Ex vivo responses were dominated by HLA-C-restricted CMV-specific TCR beta clonotypes.

TCRdb processed the reads anew with MiXCR; each CDR3 protein has one entry. The data contain about 570,000 distinct CDR3 sequences, approximately 40% of them singletons. This clonotype was recorded at least ten times. As yet, its antigen is unknown. This CDR3 is built from 14 residues. CDR1 and CDR2 from the germline V gene are SGHVS and FQNEAQ. Trimming removed 1 base from V and 6 bases from J; junction bases left unmatched: 4. The material sequenced was cultured PBMCs, taken from culture after CMV antigen stimulation. The chain is built from TRBV7-8 and TRBJ1-2; 8 bases match TRBD1. This TCR came from a human donor in good health (CMV status not recorded). Some clones in this sample may be carry-over from other donors' samples. The CDR3 nucleotides are TGTGCCAGCAGCTTAGTCTCAGGGGGCGATGGCTACACCTTC. This translates into CASSLVSGGDGYTF.